The 32 T cell receptor beta chains listed next were all sequenced from one sample in a study of cytomegalovirus exposure and HLA in healthy donors. Amplification used 60 Vbeta primers and 13 Jbeta primers. Libraries were prepared by immunoSEQ multiplex PCR; TCRdb keeps only in-frame clonotypes and omits some of them. The table has about 240,000 clones, around 76% seen once. Sequenced: PBMCs. The receptors shown here come from a woman in her thirties or forties in good health and CMV-seropositive.

CDR3 nucleotides: TGTGCCAGCACCCCTCGGGAGCGGGCCACAGATACGCAGTATTTT. This sequence encodes CASTPRERATDTQYF. The rearrangement uses TRBV6-5 and TRBJ2-3, with D tentatively TRBD2 (6 bases). The V gene's germline CDR1 is MNHEY and CDR2 SVGAGI. Trimming shortened V by 7 bases and J by 2 bases, and 16 bases separated the two germline ends. This CDR3 is built from 15 residues.

This chain connects TRBV4-2 to TRBJ1-2; 7 positions agree with TRBD1. This CDR3 has 15 amino acids. Per germline, CDR1 LGHNA and CDR2 YNFKEQ. V shed 0 bases, J shed 6 bases, and the junction held 7 bases outside the gene matches. The CDR3 reads CASSQETGLNDGYTF. In nucleotides, the CDR3 is TGTGCCAGCAGCCAAGAGACAGGGTTGAATGATGGCTACACCTTC.

This chain uses TRBV10-3 with TRBJ2-7; 8 bases map to TRBD1. The J segment lost 2 bases and the V segment lost 6 bases, leaving 9 bases of the junction unmatched. CDR1 is ENHRY, CDR2 SYGVKD, per germline. The length of the CDR3 is 15 residues. The CDR3 loop is CAISPRDRLAYEQYF. CDR3 in DNA: TGTGCCATCAGCCCCCGGGACAGGCTTGCCTACGAGCAGTACTTC.

This chain joins TRBV5-4 and TRBJ2-7, with 9 positions matching TRBD1. In germline, CDR1 is SGHNT, CDR2 YYREEE (reference sequence). V lost 4 bases and J lost 5; bases outside the gene matches: 10. CDR3 length: 15 amino acids. For the CDR3, the DNA is TGTGCCAGCAGCCCGCACCCGGGACAGGGTCACGAGCAGTACTTC. This codes for CASSPHPGQGHEQYF.

This clone has a handful of counts. This chain joins TRBV27 and TRBJ1-4, with D maybe TRBD1 (6 bases). CDR3 size: 15 residues. Germline V gene sequence: CDR1 MNHEY, CDR2 SMNVEV (reference sequence). Between the trimmed V and J ends, which lost 5 bases and 3 bases, there was a span of 13 bases. CDR3 coding DNA: TGTGCCAGCAGTATGATGGGGGCGGCTAATGAAAAACTGTTTTTT. Amino acids: CASSMMGAANEKLFF.

The gene calls are TRBV10-3 and TRBJ2-1; 8 positions agree with TRBD2. Germline loops: CDR1 ENHRY, CDR2 SYGVKD. Germline trimming cut 6 bases from V and 6 bases from J; bases unmatched to any gene: 7. The CDR3 is 14 amino acids. The CDR3 bases are TGTGCCATCAGCATGGGACTAGGGGGCAATGAGCAGTTCTTC. This gives the protein CAISMGLGGNEQFF.

The gene calls are TRBV9 and TRBJ1-2; maybe TRBD1 (6 bases). Deletions cut 3 bases from V and 6 bases from J, with 18 bases between. This CDR3 is built from 15 residues. Per germline, CDR1 SGDLS and CDR2 YYNGEE. For the CDR3, the DNA is TGTGCCAGCAGCGCGAACAGGGATTCTAGGGATGGCTACACCTTC. As protein: CASSANRDSRDGYTF. The whole variable domain, filled in from reference TRBV9 and TRBJ1-2, reads DSGVTQTPKHLITATGQRVTLRCSPRSGDLSVYWYQQSLDQGLQFLIQYYNGEERAKGNILERFSAQQFPDLHSELNLSSLELGDSALYFCASSANRDSRDGYTFGSGTRLTVV.

This clone has only one observation. The V gene is TRBV4-3, the J gene TRBJ1-1; D is possibly TRBD1 (6 bases). The CDR3 contains 13 residues. Germline assignment: CDR1 LGHNA and CDR2 YSLEER. Trimming pared 4 bases from V and 5 bases from J, leaving 11 bases between. In nucleotides, the CDR3 is TGCGCCAGCAGCCTATTAAGGGGGACTGAAGCTTTCTTT. It is translated as CASSLLRGTEAFF.

CDR3 coding DNA: TGTGCCAGCAGCTCGAGGACTAGCAACGAGCAGTACTTC. This sequence encodes CASSSRTSNEQYF. The V and J genes are TRBV5-6 and TRBJ2-7; 8 bases map to TRBD2. The CDR3 spans 13 residues. Looked up from germline, CDR1 is SGHDT and CDR2 is YYEEEE. V was pared by 3 bases and J by 5 bases, with 4 bases of the junction left unmatched.

The chain carries TRBV7-7 and TRBJ2-3, with 8 nucleotides matching TRBD1. This CDR3 has 15 amino acids. Germline CDR1 is SSHAT and CDR2 is FNYEAQ (reference sequence). With V trimmed by 6 bases and J by 8 bases, 13 bases remained unmatched. The DNA of the CDR3 is TGTGCCAGCAGTTCAAGGCCAGGGGGCTCTGGTACGCAGTATTTT. It is translated as CASSSRPGGSGTQYF.

The chain employs TRBV7-2 and TRBJ1-1; D remains unclear. CDR1 SGHTA and CDR2 FQGNSA come from the germline V gene. V dropped 3 bases and J dropped 7 bases, with 9 bases sitting between them. The CDR3 contains 12 residues. CDR3 coding DNA: TGTGCCAGCAGCTTCGCAGGTAATGAAGCTTTCTTT. The encoded protein is CASSFAGNEAFF.

The V and J genes are TRBV5-1 and TRBJ2-3; D possibly corresponds to TRBD2 (5 bases). The V end lost 4 bases, the J end lost 3 bases, and 30 bases lay between the germline ends. This CDR3 contains 20 residues. Germline assignment: CDR1 SGHRS and CDR2 YFSETQ. CDR3 region: CASSDYPPFIGITATDTQYF. The CDR3 DNA reads TGCGCCAGCAGCGACTATCCCCCTTTTATAGGGATTACGGCTACAGATACGCAGTATTTT.

This clone was recorded a few times. The rearrangement joins TRBV6-1 to TRBJ1-3; a weak D match, TRBD1 (6 bases). CDR3 length equals 15 residues. The V gene's germline CDR1 is MNHNS and CDR2 SASEGT. The germline V and J ends were trimmed by 7 bases and 0 bases, with 13 bases remaining between them. As DNA, the CDR3 is TGTGCCAGCATCGAGGGGACAAGCTCTGGAAACACCATATATTTT. Amino acid sequence: CASIEGTSSGNTIYF.

The V call is TRBV7-9, the J call TRBJ2-7, with D perhaps TRBD1 (5 bases). The CDR3 runs to 13 residues. V was cut by 7 bases and J by 3 bases, with 13 bases left in between. Germline loops: CDR1 SEHNR, CDR2 FQNEAQ (reference sequence). The DNA for the CDR3 is TGTGCCAGCACCAAAAGGACACTCTACGAGCAGTACTTC. Amino acids: CASTKRTLYEQYF.

The chain has TRBV5-1 and TRBJ2-5; the match to TRBD2 covers 9 bases. Looked up from germline, CDR1 is SGHRS and CDR2 is YFSETQ. The CDR3 is made up of 16 amino acids. Trimming took 1 base from V and 2 from J; bases not matched to a gene: 6. CDR3 sequence (DNA): TGCGCCAGCAGCTTGCCTAGCGGGACCCTACAAGAGACCCAGTACTTC. The encoded protein is CASSLPSGTLQETQYF.

This clone was seen a few times. The chain combines TRBV5-1 with TRBJ2-3; 9 bases agree with TRBD1. Trimming cost V 0 bases and J 3 bases; bases outside gene matches: 2. Germline V gene data show CDR1 as SGHRS and CDR2 as YFSETQ. The CDR3 is made up of 15 amino acids. The CDR3 DNA is TGCGCCAGCAGCTTGGCGGGACAGGGAACAGATACGCAGTATTTT. It codes for CASSLAGQGTDTQYF. The whole variable domain, filled in from reference TRBV5-1 and TRBJ2-3, reads KAGVTQTPRYLIKTRGQQVTLSCSPISGHRSVSWYQQTPGQGLQFLFEYFSETQRNKGNFPGRFSGRQFSNSRSEMNVSTLELGDSALYLCASSLAGQGTDTQYFGPGTRLTVL.

The chain is built from TRBV2 and TRBJ2-5; TRBD2 matches at 7 bases. This CDR3 has 15 residues. Germline CDR1 is SNHLY and CDR2 is FYNNEI. The junction had 8 bases not matched to a gene; V was cut back by 6 bases and J by 1 base. As DNA, the CDR3 is TGTGCCAGCAGGGGTACCGGGACTACCCAAGAGACCCAGTACTTC. Residues: CASRGTGTTQETQYF.

This rearrangement joins TRBV2 to TRBJ1-6; D unresolved. CDR1 is SNHLY and CDR2 is FYNNEI in the germline V gene. With 0 bases removed from V and 0 bases from J, the gap between germline ends came to 9 bases. CDR3 length: 17 amino acids. The CDR3, as DNA: TGTGCCAGCAGTGAAGCCAGAATAACCTCCTATAATTCACCCCTCCACTTT. This gives the protein CASSEARITSYNSPLHF.

CDR3 DNA sequence: TGTGCCATCAGTGGGGGCGGGGGGGGCAATGAGCAGTTCTTC. This sequence encodes CAISGGGGGNEQFF. The chain uses TRBV10-3 and TRBJ2-1; 9 bases are shared with TRBD2. After removal of 4 bases from V and 6 bases from J, the junction contained 4 bases not matched to a gene. In germline, CDR1 is ENHRY, CDR2 SYGVKD. The CDR3 totals 14 residues.

This sequence joins TRBV2 and TRBJ2-7, with 12 bases matching TRBD2. V lost 0 bases, J lost 4 bases, and 4 bases stayed unmatched. The germline V gene has CDR1 SNHLY and CDR2 FYNNEI. This CDR3 is built from 16 residues. The CDR3 DNA reads TGTGCCAGCAGTGAAGCTCCTAGCGGGGGGGCGTACGAGCAGTACTTC. Its protein product is CASSEAPSGGAYEQYF. Drawing the rest from reference TRBV2 and TRBJ2-7, the complete variable domain is EPEVTQTPSHQVTQMGQEVILRCVPISNHLYFYWYRQILGQKVEFLVSFYNNEISEKSEIFDDQFSVERPDGSNFTLKIRSTKLEDSAMYFCASSEAPSGGAYEQYFGPGTRLTVT.

This clone was counted only a few times. This rearrangement joins TRBV9 to TRBJ2-2; tentative D call: TRBD2 (6 bases). V was clipped by 0 bases and J by 4 bases, with 10 bases between them. CDR1 SGDLS and CDR2 YYNGEE come from the germline V gene. This CDR3 spans 15 amino acids. The CDR3 sequence: CASSVVLGGTGELFF. The CDR3 bases are TGTGCCAGCAGCGTAGTGCTCGGGGGCACCGGGGAGCTGTTTTTT.

This clone was counted a few times. V is TRBV20-1 and J is TRBJ2-6; tentatively, D is TRBD1 (5 bases). The germline V gene encodes CDR1 DFQATT and CDR2 SNEGSKA (reference sequence). CDR3 size: 11 residues. With 5 bases removed from V and 8 bases from J, the gap between germline ends came to 7 bases. CDR3 DNA: TGCAGTGCTGCAGGGACCAACGTCCTGACTTTC. This translates into CSAAGTNVLTF.

CDR3 DNA sequence: TGTGCCATTCGGGGAGGGCGACGGGAGCAGTTCTTC. Amino acids: CAIRGGRREQFF. The chain couples TRBV10-3 to TRBJ2-1; TRBD2 matches 7 bases. Germline CDR1 is ENHRY and CDR2 is SYGVKD. Trimming took 9 bases from V and 10 from J; bases not matched to a gene: 9. The CDR3 has 12 amino acids.

V is TRBV6-6 and J is TRBJ2-7; D call uncertain. Deletions cut 7 bases from V and 7 bases from J, with 14 bases between. CDR3 length: 12 residues. Germline V gene data show CDR1 as MNHNY and CDR2 as SVGAGI (reference sequence). CDR3 sequence: CASTGPGREQYF. In DNA form, the CDR3 reads TGTGCCAGCACAGGTCCTGGTCGTGAGCAGTACTTC.

The chain is built from TRBV2 and TRBJ1-2; tentatively, D is TRBD1 (6 bases). The germline V gene has CDR1 SNHLY and CDR2 FYNNEI. The CDR3 covers 14 residues. With 1 base removed from V and 7 bases from J, the gap between germline ends came to 13 bases. The CDR3 protein is CASSEGRGAPGYTF. Written as DNA, the CDR3 is TGTGCCAGCAGTGAAGGACGGGGGGCCCCTGGCTACACCTTC.

The chain uses TRBV4-1 and TRBJ2-3; D unresolved. The V gene lost 3 bases and the J gene lost 2 bases, with 15 bases spanning the gap. The CDR3 loop spans 16 amino acids. CDR1 MGHRA and CDR2 YSYEKL come from the germline V gene. The CDR3, as DNA: TGCGCCAGCAGCCATCATCGGCTCGAGGACACAGATACGCAGTATTTT. This gives the protein CASSHHRLEDTDTQYF.

The chain carries TRBV9 and TRBJ2-5, with D tentatively TRBD2 (7 bases). Germline CDR1 reads SGDLS; CDR2 reads YYNGEE. This CDR3 spans 14 amino acids. V dropped 0 bases and J dropped 4 bases, with 10 bases sitting between them. The CDR3 spells CASSVGGGGETQYF. In nucleotides, the CDR3 is TGTGCCAGCAGCGTAGGAGGGGGGGGAGAGACCCAGTACTTC.

In this sample, this clone turned up once. V and J are TRBV9 and TRBJ2-1, with TRBD2 matching 9 bases. The CDR3 contains 17 residues. The J segment lost 2 bases and the V segment lost 1 base, leaving 7 bases of the junction unmatched. Germline-derived CDR1 and CDR2 are SGDLS and YYNGEE. The CDR3 bases are TGTGCCAGCAGCGTAAACTCCCGCGGGAGGGCCTACAATGAGCAGTTCTTC. Its translation is CASSVNSRGRAYNEQFF.

CDR3: CASSQTNGPYEQYF. CDR3 bases: TGTGCCAGCAGCCAGACAAACGGTCCCTACGAGCAGTACTTC. The chain employs TRBV11-3 and TRBJ2-7; unclear D gene. The ends were cut back, 5 bases at V and 2 bases at J, with 13 bases in the middle. The CDR3 is 14 amino acids. Germline V CDR1 and CDR2: SGHNT, YENEEA. The full variable domain, with the rest looked up from reference TRBV11-3 and TRBJ2-7, is EAGVVQSPRYKIIEKKQPVAFWCNPISGHNTLYWYLQNLGQGPELLIRYENEEAVDDSQLPKDRFSAERLKGVDSTLKIQPAELGDSAVYLCASSQTNGPYEQYFGPGTRLTVT.

This clone was found a few times. CDR3 sequence: CASSPPQGLGYEQYF. Here the CDR3 DNA reads TGTGCCAGCTCACCACCGCAGGGATTAGGCTACGAGCAGTACTTC. The chain joins TRBV18 to TRBJ2-7, with D perhaps TRBD1 (5 bases). Trimming left V 0 bases short and J 3 bases short, with 12 bases between. The CDR3 is 15 residues long. From germline, CDR1 is KGHSH and CDR2 LQKENI.

The chain has TRBV10-3 and TRBJ2-2, with TRBD2 matching over 11 bases. CDR3 size: 18 residues. The germline CDR1 and CDR2 sequences are ENHRY and SYGVKD. V shed 5 bases and J 3 bases; nucleotides not matched to a gene: 11. As DNA, the CDR3 is TGTGCCATCAGTAAGGGACTAGCGGATCGGCGGGACACCGGGGAGCTGTTTTTT. Protein: CAISKGLADRRDTGELFF.

This chain's CDR3 is CASSLVLQGSYEQYF. The CDR3 DNA is TGTGCCAGCAGCTTGGTTCTCCAGGGGTCCTACGAGCAGTACTTC. The V and J genes are TRBV11-2 and TRBJ2-7; perhaps TRBD1 as D (6 bases). The V end was cut by 3 bases, the J end by 1 base, with 13 bases between. The CDR3 runs to 15 residues. CDR1 and CDR2 (germline): SGHAT, FQNNGV. Complete variable domain (other parts from reference TRBV11-2 and TRBJ2-7): EAGVAQSPRYKIIEKRQSVAFWCNPISGHATLYWYQQILGQGPKLLIQFQNNGVVDDSQLPKDRFSAERLKGVDSTLKIQPAKLEDSAVYLCASSLVLQGSYEQYFGPGTRLTVT.